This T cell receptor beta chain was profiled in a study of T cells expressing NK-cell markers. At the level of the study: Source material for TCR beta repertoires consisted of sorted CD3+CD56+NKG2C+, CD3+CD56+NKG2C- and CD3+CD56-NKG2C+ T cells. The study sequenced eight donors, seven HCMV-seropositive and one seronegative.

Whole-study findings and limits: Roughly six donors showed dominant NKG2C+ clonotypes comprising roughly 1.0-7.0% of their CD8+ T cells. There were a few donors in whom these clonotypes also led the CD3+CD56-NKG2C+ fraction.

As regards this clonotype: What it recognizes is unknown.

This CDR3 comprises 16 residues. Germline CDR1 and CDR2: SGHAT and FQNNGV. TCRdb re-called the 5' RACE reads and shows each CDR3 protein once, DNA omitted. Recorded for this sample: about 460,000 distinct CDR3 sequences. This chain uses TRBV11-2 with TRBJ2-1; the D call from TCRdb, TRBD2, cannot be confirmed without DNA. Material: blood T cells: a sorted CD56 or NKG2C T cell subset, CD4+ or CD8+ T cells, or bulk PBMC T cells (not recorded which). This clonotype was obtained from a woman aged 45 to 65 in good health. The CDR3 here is CASSFQGAGGDNEQFF.